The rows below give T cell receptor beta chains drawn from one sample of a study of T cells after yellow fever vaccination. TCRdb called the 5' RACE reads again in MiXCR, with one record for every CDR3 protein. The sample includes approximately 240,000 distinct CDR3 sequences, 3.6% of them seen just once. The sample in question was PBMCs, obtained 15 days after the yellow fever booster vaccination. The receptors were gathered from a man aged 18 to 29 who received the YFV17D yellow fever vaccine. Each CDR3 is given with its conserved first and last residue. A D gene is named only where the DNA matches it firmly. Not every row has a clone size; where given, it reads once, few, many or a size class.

CASSISGGSTGELFF	TGCGCCAGCAGCATCTCAGGGGGGAGTACCGGGGAGCTGTTTTTT	TRBV5-1	-	many	TRBJ2-2
CASSFLQGDYGYTF	TGTGCCAGCAGCTTTTTACAGGGTGACTATGGCTACACCTTC	TRBV11-2	-	many	TRBJ1-2
CASSQVLAGGRSGSDTQYF	TGCGCCAGCAGCCAAGTCCTAGCGGGGGGGCGGAGTGGTTCAGATACGCAGTATTTT	TRBV4-3	TRBD2	many	TRBJ2-3
CSATIGLAANEQFF	TGCAGCGCCACCATTGGACTAGCGGCCAATGAGCAGTTCTTC	TRBV29-1	TRBD2	many	TRBJ2-1
CASSHWPNTEAFF	TGCGCCAGCAGTCACTGGCCGAACACTGAAGCTTTCTTT	TRBV23-1	-	few	TRBJ1-1
CASSPPGNPSTDTQYF	TGTGCCAGCAGTCCCCCCGGGAACCCTAGCACAGATACGCAGTATTTT	TRBV28	-	many	TRBJ2-3
CASSPRHLPSGNTIYF	TGTGCCAGCAGCCCGCGACATTTACCCTCTGGAAACACCATATATTTT	TRBV5-6	-	many	TRBJ1-3
CASSYGQGRDEQFF	TGTGCCAGCAGTTACGGACAGGGGAGGGATGAGCAGTTCTTC	TRBV6-2/TRBV6-3	TRBD1	few	TRBJ2-1
CASSLALGDGQYF	TGTGCCAGCAGCTTAGCGCTCGGGGACGGGCAGTACTTC	TRBV7-9	-	many	TRBJ2-7
CASRKTSGGDNEQFF	TGTGCCAGTAGGAAAACTAGCGGGGGGGACAATGAGCAGTTCTTC	TRBV19	TRBD2	many	TRBJ2-1
CSARDGSGGEETQYF	TGCAGTGCTAGAGATGGGAGCGGGGGGGAAGAGACCCAGTACTTC	TRBV20-1	TRBD2	many	TRBJ2-5
CAISESGLSDTEAFF	TGTGCCATCAGTGAGTCGGGGCTGTCGGACACTGAAGCTTTCTTT	TRBV10-3	-	many	TRBJ1-1
CSVARSPVNTEAFF	TGCAGCGTTGCTCGGTCCCCAGTCAACACTGAAGCTTTCTTT	TRBV29-1	-	many	TRBJ1-1
CASSQSSFNTEAFF	TGCGCCAGCAGCCAATCATCGTTCAACACTGAAGCTTTCTTT	TRBV4-1	-	many	TRBJ1-1
CASSLARDRQVDKNIQYF	TGTGCCAGCAGCTTAGCGCGCGACAGGCAGGTTGACAAAAACATTCAGTACTTC	TRBV7-2	-	-	TRBJ2-4
CASSQEVADRGFGYTF	TGCGCCAGCAGCCAAGAAGTGGCGGACAGGGGGTTTGGCTACACCTTC	TRBV4-3	TRBD1	many	TRBJ1-2
CASSDSSQTGELFF	TGTGCCAGCAGTGACTCGTCCCAAACCGGGGAGCTGTTTTTT	TRBV6-4	-	many	TRBJ2-2
CASSPGGSVRDEQFF	TGTGCCAGCAGTCCAGGGGGGAGCGTAAGGGACGAGCAGTTCTTC	TRBV12-3/TRBV12-4	-	many	TRBJ2-1
CASSLDIADTQYF	TGTGCCAGCAGCTTAGATATAGCGGATACGCAGTATTTT	TRBV7-2	-	many	TRBJ2-3
CASSLVEGGSTDTQYF	TGTGCCAGCAGCTTAGTTGAAGGGGGTAGCACAGATACGCAGTATTTT	TRBV7-9	-	-	TRBJ2-3
CASSSAGGRGETQYF	TGTGCCAGCAGCTCGGCCGGGGGCAGGGGGGAGACCCAGTACTTC	TRBV28	-	few	TRBJ2-5
CGGSGGNTGELFF	TGCGGGGGGAGCGGGGGGAACACCGGGGAGCTGTTTTTT	TRBV20-1	TRBD2	many	TRBJ2-2
CSARAGHGGTEAFF	TGCAGTGCTAGAGCAGGCCACGGGGGCACTGAAGCTTTCTTT	TRBV20-1	-	many	TRBJ1-1
CASSRNRQGNQPQHF	TGTGCCAGCAGTCGAAACCGGCAGGGGAATCAGCCCCAGCATTTT	TRBV12-3/TRBV12-4	-	many	TRBJ1-5
CSARDTSGGSETQYF	TGCAGTGCTAGAGATACTAGCGGGGGGTCTGAGACCCAGTACTTC	TRBV20-1	TRBD2	many	TRBJ2-5
CASSVMPYGTLSTDTQYF	TGTGCCAGCAGCGTGATGCCGTACGGGACTCTTAGCACAGATACGCAGTATTTT	TRBV6-1	-	many	TRBJ2-3
CASTVRDTSILGYTF	TGCGCCAGCACCGTCCGGGACACGAGTATACTTGGCTACACCTTC	TRBV4-1	-	few	TRBJ1-2
CATSDSSTGTEAFF	TGTGCCACCAGTGATTCCTCGACAGGTACTGAAGCTTTCTTT	TRBV24-1	-	many	TRBJ1-1
CASTLALAGGDTQYF	TGTGCCAGCACCTTGGCTCTAGCGGGGGGAGATACGCAGTATTTT	TRBV7-9	TRBD2	many	TRBJ2-3
CASSLVGAVYTEAFF	TGTGCCAGCAGTTTAGTGGGGGCCGTATACACTGAAGCTTTCTTT	TRBV12-3/TRBV12-4	-	many	TRBJ1-1
CAIRPARGGYNEQFF	TGTGCCATCAGGCCTGCTCGCGGGGGATACAATGAGCAGTTCTTC	TRBV10-3	TRBD2	many	TRBJ2-1
CASSWMLLTGGGETQYF	TGTGCCAGCAGCTGGATGTTGTTGACGGGGGGAGGGGAGACCCAGTACTTC	TRBV7-2	TRBD2	many	TRBJ2-5
CASSITGTEDNEQFF	TGTGCCAGCAGCATCACCGGGACGGAGGACAATGAGCAGTTCTTC	TRBV5-5	-	few	TRBJ2-1
CASSLDRTGEFF	TGTGCCAGCAGCTTGGACCGGACAGGAGAGTTCTTC	TRBV5-5	TRBD1	many	TRBJ2-1
CASKGSDTEAFF	TGTGCCAGTAAGGGATCGGACACTGAAGCTTTCTTT	TRBV19	-	many	TRBJ1-1
CASSPTHREDNEQFF	TGTGCCAGCAGCCCCACCCACAGGGAGGACAATGAGCAGTTCTTC	TRBV7-6	-	many	TRBJ2-1
CASCSRAHTDTQYF	TGTGCCAGCTGTTCACGGGCCCACACAGATACGCAGTATTTT	TRBV27	-	many	TRBJ2-3
CASSFGSRSYNSPLHF	TGTGCCAGCAGCTTCGGTAGCCGCTCCTATAATTCACCCCTCCACTTT	TRBV5-4	-	-	TRBJ1-6
CASSHRVAGETQYF	TGTGCCAGCAGTCATCGGGTAGCGGGGGAGACCCAGTACTTC	TRBV27	TRBD2	many	TRBJ2-5
CAIPRGGHQPQHF	TGTGCCATCCCGAGGGGCGGTCATCAGCCCCAGCATTTT	TRBV6-5	-	many	TRBJ1-5
CASRGTGKWRGEQFF	TGTGCCAGCCGCGGAACAGGGAAGTGGCGTGGTGAGCAGTTCTTC	TRBV25-1	-	many	TRBJ2-1
CAISAKGTGSNEQFF	TGTGCCATCAGTGCAAAAGGGACAGGGAGCAATGAGCAGTTCTTC	TRBV10-3	TRBD1	many	TRBJ2-1
CASSLWQASNYGYTF	TGTGCCAGCAGCTTGTGGCAAGCTTCTAACTATGGCTACACCTTC	TRBV5-4	-	many	TRBJ1-2
CASSPWGSPLHF	TGTGCCAGCAGCCCCTGGGGTTCACCCCTCCACTTT	TRBV12-3/TRBV12-4	-	many	TRBJ1-6
CASSQDAGNTIYF	TGCGCCAGCAGCCAAGATGCCGGAAACACCATATATTTT	TRBV4-1	-	many	TRBJ1-3
CASSSIDRALGAQYF	TGTGCCAGCAGCTCCATCGACAGGGCTCTAGGGGCCCAGTACTTC	TRBV7-2	TRBD1	many	TRBJ2-5
CASSFSGTGDTGELFF	TGCGCCAGCAGCTTCTCCGGGACAGGGGACACCGGGGAGCTGTTTTTT	TRBV5-1	TRBD1	many	TRBJ2-2
CASSFAVGRGETEAFF	TGTGCCAGCAGTTTCGCAGTTGGGAGGGGCGAGACTGAAGCTTTCTTT	TRBV28	-	many	TRBJ1-1
CASSFSWGGETQYF	TGTGCCAGCAGCTTTTCATGGGGGGGAGAGACCCAGTACTTC	TRBV11-2	TRBD2	many	TRBJ2-5
CASSGTWTPTVDEQYF	TGTGCCAGCAGTGGGACATGGACCCCTACCGTGGACGAGCAGTACTTC	TRBV6-5	-	many	TRBJ2-7
CASSLNTGSTGELFF	TGTGCCAGCAGCTTAAACACGGGGAGCACCGGGGAGCTGTTTTTT	TRBV7-3	-	few	TRBJ2-2